This T cell receptor (beta chain) was recorded in a study of blood T cell repertoires in COVID-19 (TCRdb year 2020). In terms of the full investigation: Samples from collaborators originated in the United States, Italy and Spain and spanned both the acute and convalescent phases of COVID-19. Samples were obtained from the ongoing ImmuneRACE study (first 160 participants) and from about 1,300 subjects provided by 6 global collaborators. The dataset comprised deeply sampled blood TCRbeta repertoires from subjects exposed to, actively infected with, or recovered from COVID-19. The prospective study material was composed of cDNA or gDNA derived from T cells, B-cell-depleted T cells, or PBMCs. Where available, HLA class I and class II types were obtained from metadata supplied by the sample provider rather than from assay-based typing. The repertoires were released in a freely available public database intended as a resource for research on the immune response to SARS-CoV-2. Sample metadata almost always included a de-identified subject ID, COVID-19 status, age in years and sex.

The collaborating institutions used their own protocols to collect whole blood in K2EDTA tubes. For TCRbeta analysis, collaborators shipped samples as frozen whole blood, isolated PBMCs, or DNA extracted from either of those sample types. Broad study findings and their caveats: The quantity of clinical and demographic metadata differed by source and by participant and was supplied without curation.

The CDR3 sequence holds 15 residues, the cysteine and phenylalanine included. CDR3 DNA is the only sequence kept; it has 45 bases, read in frame from the first base. Trimming takes 0 bases from V and 3 bases from J, and the germline ends sit 11 bases apart. The germline V gene gives CDR1 as SGHDN and CDR2 as FVKESK. In the case of this clone: Its antigen remains unidentified. No per-base quality is available; no much larger clone lies one base away.

TCRbeta CDR3 regions were amplified from genomic DNA by means of the immunoSEQ Assay, a bias-controlled multiplex PCR. For the original study's pipeline: The number of nucleated cells in each sample was estimated by amplification of reference gene primers within the assay. Sequence reads were collapsed and filtered to measure the absolute abundance of every unique TCRbeta CDR3 rearrangement. For each sample, productive Simpson clonality was calculated by taking the square root of Simpson's diversity index across productive rearrangements. This immuneACCESS table, as held by TCRdb, lists in-frame sequences with V and J called but not all clones. Of the missing ones, under half trace to an unresolved V gene in checked studies; the others have no known cause. The V and J calls and clone size come from that table; D and trimming were worked out from the DNA. The sample table contains approximately 240,000 clones; only one count was recorded for approximately 85% of them. 4% of the sample is held by the ten biggest clonotypes.

The TCR sequence derives from a man between 50 and 59 years old with acute or convalescent COVID-19. Recombination connected TRBV14 to TRBJ1-2; a tentative D call is TRBD1 (6 bases match). The specimen was peripheral blood. For the CDR3, the sequence is CASSQDWGGHYGYTF. The nucleotides are TGTGCCAGCAGCCAAGATTGGGGGGGCCACTATGGCTACACCTTC.